Listed here are 30 T cell receptor beta chains from one sample, sequenced in a study of T cells after yellow fever vaccination. TCRdb reanalysed the 5' RACE reads using MiXCR and keeps one entry per CDR3 protein. The table has about 630,000 distinct CDR3 sequences, 10% to 15% seen once; the top ten hold approximately 15%. This specimen consisted of PBMCs, obtained on the day of the yellow fever booster vaccination. Every receptor here comes from a man aged 30 to 39 who received the YFV17D yellow fever vaccine.

This clonotype was observed a handful of times. V usage is TRBV7-2 and J usage is TRBJ1-5; 7 bases match TRBD1. The trim removed 2 bases at V and 7 bases at J, leaving 8 bases unmatched. From germline, CDR1 is SGHTA and CDR2 FQGNSA. There are 15 residues in the CDR3. The CDR3, as DNA: TGTGCCAGCAGCTTACGGACAGGAGTACAGCAGCCCCAGCATTTT. This gives the protein CASSLRTGVQQPQHF.

This clonotype was seen at least ten times. The J gene is TRBJ2-5, the V gene TRBV7-2; 8 nucleotides line up with TRBD2. The CDR3 totals 14 residues. Germline-derived CDR1 and CDR2 are SGHTA and FQGNSA. J gave up 4 bases and V 1 base, and 2 bases lay outside the gene matches. The CDR3 loop reads CASSLGAGGETQYF. DNA of the CDR3: TGTGCCAGCAGCTTAGGGGCGGGAGGAGAGACCCAGTACTTC.

This clonotype was observed at least ten times. The chain employs TRBV3-1 and TRBJ1-2; D not certain. The CDR3 contains 16 residues. Looked up from germline, CDR1 is LGHDT and CDR2 is YNNKEL (reference sequence). V lost 0 bases to trimming and J lost 0 bases, with 11 bases between them. In DNA, the CDR3 is TGTGCCAGCAGCCAAGAAGCAGTGAATGCTAACTATGGCTACACCTTC. Translated, it gives CASSQEAVNANYGYTF.

The sample holds a few counts of this clonotype. V is TRBV20-1 and J is TRBJ2-5; TRBD2 agrees at 7 bases. Germline assignment: CDR1 DFQATT and CDR2 SNEGSKA (reference sequence). V dropped 6 bases and J dropped 4; count of bases not matched to a gene: 14. This CDR3 is built from 15 residues. CDR3 in amino acids: CSASKPGLPRETQYF. DNA of the CDR3: TGCAGTGCGAGCAAACCGGGACTACCGCGAGAGACCCAGTACTTC.

This sequence joins TRBV7-2 and TRBJ2-1, with a possible D match to TRBD1 (6 bases). Trimming took 4 bases from V and 4 from J, leaving 11 bases between them. Germline V gives CDR1 SGHTA, CDR2 FQGNSA. The CDR3 runs 14 residues. The CDR3 region is CASSWTGQYNEQFF. DNA for the CDR3: TGTGCCAGCAGCTGGACCGGACAGTACAATGAGCAGTTCTTC.

The sample holds many counts of this clonotype. The V and J genes are TRBV4-3 and TRBJ1-2, with a tentative D call TRBD1 (6 bases). CDR1 is LGHNA, CDR2 YSLEER, per germline. Trimming pared 1 base from V and 8 bases from J, leaving 23 bases between. The CDR3 runs to 17 residues. Written as DNA, the CDR3 is TGCGCCAGCAGCCAAGTTGTAGTCAGGGGCCCATTTGAGGGCTACACCTTC. Translating gives CASSQVVVRGPFEGYTF.

This clonotype was counted a few times. This chain uses TRBV7-7 with TRBJ2-7, with D possibly TRBD2 on 6 matching bases. Germline V lookup: CDR1 SSHAT, CDR2 FNYEAQ (reference sequence). This CDR3 comprises 15 residues. V was trimmed by 5 bases and J by 0 bases, leaving 14 bases between them. CDR3 DNA: TGTGCCAGCAGCCGATCAGCGGGCGACTCCTACGAGCAGTACTTC. Amino acid sequence: CASSRSAGDSYEQYF. Full variable domain (remainder filled in from reference TRBV7-7 and TRBJ2-7): GAGVSQSPRYKVTKRGQDVTLRCDPISSHATLYWYQQALGQGPEFLTYFNYEAQPDKSGLPSDRFSAERPEGSISTLTIQRTEQRDSAMYRCASSRSAGDSYEQYFGPGTRLTVT.

V usage is TRBV6-2 or TRBV6-3 and J usage is TRBJ2-7, with 10 bases aligning to TRBD2. The CDR3 has 15 residues. Germline V lookup: CDR1 MNHEY, CDR2 SVGEGT. V was pared by 5 bases and J by 5 bases, with 9 bases of the junction left unmatched. Here the CDR3 DNA reads TGTGCCAGCAGTCCCCTAGCGGGAGTCCTCCACGAGCAGTACTTC. Protein: CASSPLAGVLHEQYF.

The V gene is TRBV7-2, the J gene TRBJ2-7; D possibly matches TRBD1 or TRBD2 (5 bases each). V was pared by 6 bases and J by 5 bases, with 20 bases between. This CDR3 is built from 15 residues. From germline, CDR1 is SGHTA and CDR2 FQGNSA. CDR3 bases: TGTGCCAGCAGTCGGGATGGCAGGGTTTCCAACGAGCAGTACTTC. Protein sequence: CASSRDGRVSNEQYF. The full variable domain, completed using reference TRBV7-2 and TRBJ2-7, is GAGVSQSPSNKVTEKGKDVELRCDPISGHTALYWYRQSLGQGLEFLIYFQGNSAPDKSGLPSDRFSAERTGGSVSTLTIQRTQQEDSAVYLCASSRDGRVSNEQYFGPGTRLTVT.

This chain connects TRBV4-3 to TRBJ1-2; D possibly corresponds to TRBD1 (6 bases). This CDR3 is 15 amino acids long. CDR1 and CDR2 (germline): LGHNA, YSLEER. Trimming pared 0 bases from V and 3 bases from J, leaving 11 bases between. Here the CDR3 reads CASSQDRGAYYGYTF. The CDR3 bases are TGCGCCAGCAGCCAAGATCGGGGGGCGTACTATGGCTACACCTTC.

This clonotype was observed many times. This sequence joins TRBV12-3 or TRBV12-4 and TRBJ2-1; D is perhaps TRBD2 (5 bases). Trimming took 7 bases from V and 3 from J, leaving 10 bases between them. The CDR3 is 13 residues long. CDR3 region: CASNSSNYNEQFF. The CDR3 coding sequence is TGTGCCAGCAACTCTAGCAACTACAATGAGCAGTTCTTC.

This clonotype was picked up many times. V is TRBV4-1 and J is TRBJ2-2; no clear D gene. CDR1 and CDR2 from the germline V gene are MGHRA and YSYEKL. V lost 3 bases, J lost 3 bases, and 2 bases lay in between. The CDR3 is 12 amino acids. CDR3 nucleotides: TGCGCCAGCAGCCATTACACCGGGGAGCTGTTTTTT. This encodes CASSHYTGELFF.

There are a few counts of this clonotype. CDR3 coding DNA: TGTGCCAGCAGCTTAAAGGGACTAGCGATGGACTGGAGAACTAGCTCCTACAATGAGCAGTTCTTC. Translated: CASSLKGLAMDWRTSSYNEQFF. The chain uses TRBV7-3 and TRBJ2-1, with 10 bases aligning to TRBD2. The ends lost 1 base at V and 0 bases at J; junction bases unmatched: 18. The CDR3 totals 22 residues. Looked up from germline, CDR1 is SGHTA and CDR2 is FQGTGA.

This clonotype has ten or more counts. The chain couples TRBV10-3 to TRBJ2-7, with TRBD1 matching 9 bases. The CDR3 is 13 residues long. V lost 11 bases and J lost 2; bases outside the gene matches: 7. In germline, CDR1 is ENHRY, CDR2 SYGVKD. CDR3 in DNA: TGTGCCGCCGGGGACAGGGCAACCTACGAGCAGTACTTC. Protein: CAAGDRATYEQYF.

This clonotype was seen more than once but under ten times. The rearrangement uses TRBV18 and TRBJ2-3; 15 nucleotides align to TRBD2. From germline, CDR1 is KGHSH and CDR2 LQKENI. V lost 3 bases to trimming and J lost 1 base; unmatched junction nucleotides: 2. This CDR3 contains 17 residues. The CDR3 coding sequence is TGTGCCAGCTCACCGGGACTAGCGGGAGGACGCACAGATACGCAGTATTTT. Its protein is CASSPGLAGGRTDTQYF. The whole variable domain, remainder taken from reference TRBV18 and TRBJ2-3, is NAGVMQNPRHLVRRRGQEARLRCSPMKGHSHVYWYRQLPEEGLKFMVYLQKENIIDESGMPKERFSAEFPKEGPSILRIQQVVRGDSAAYFCASSPGLAGGRTDTQYFGPGTRLTVL.

V and J are TRBV6-2 or TRBV6-3 and TRBJ2-1; D may be TRBD2 (6 bases). The germline V and J ends were trimmed by 6 bases and 4 bases, with 13 bases remaining between them. The CDR3 has 14 amino acids. Germline V gene data show CDR1 as MNHEY and CDR2 as SVGEGT. CDR3 protein: CASSGRTTYNEQFF. In DNA, the CDR3 is TGTGCCAGCAGCGGCAGGACTACTTACAATGAGCAGTTCTTC.

This clonotype was counted only a few times. This chain links TRBV25-1 with TRBJ1-6, with unresolved D. Germline CDR1 and CDR2: MGHDK and SYGVNS. CDR3 length equals 15 residues. The V and J ends lost 3 bases and 7 bases respectively, with 13 bases between them. The CDR3, as DNA: TGTGCCAGCAGTGATTCCCCCACTTCGAATTCACCCCTCCACTTT. It is translated as CASSDSPTSNSPLHF.

This clonotype was detected a few times. This chain joins TRBV7-8 and TRBJ2-2; TRBD2 is a possible D gene (6 bases). CDR3 length: 16 amino acids. V was shortened by 5 bases and J by 1 base, with 14 bases between the two germline ends. The germline CDR1 and CDR2 sequences are SGHVS and FQNEAQ. The CDR3 coding sequence is TGTGCCAGCAGCCCTTTGACTAGTAGGAACACCGGGGAGCTGTTTTTT. Residues: CASSPLTSRNTGELFF.

The V gene is TRBV20-1, the J gene TRBJ2-7; D might be TRBD1 (6 bases). The CDR3 is 14 residues long. Between the trimmed V and J ends, which lost 2 bases and 3 bases, there was a span of 14 bases. Germline-derived CDR1 and CDR2 are DFQATT and SNEGSKA (reference sequence). This chain's CDR3 is CSARKTTGNYEQYF. DNA for the CDR3: TGCAGTGCTAGAAAAACGACAGGCAACTACGAGCAGTACTTC.

The rearrangement links TRBV7-8 to TRBJ2-7; D is ambiguous. Deletions cut 4 bases from V and 4 bases from J, with 14 bases between. CDR1 SGHVS and CDR2 FQNEAQ come from the germline V gene. CDR3 length: 14 amino acids. DNA for the CDR3: TGTGCCAGCAGCTCGGACGGGCGGTCTTACGAGCAGTACTTC. It yields the protein CASSSDGRSYEQYF. The whole variable domain, remainder taken from reference TRBV7-8 and TRBJ2-7, is GAGVSQSPRYKVAKRGQDVALRCDPISGHVSLFWYQQALGQGPEFLTYFQNEAQLDKSGLPSDRFFAERPEGSVSTLKIQRTQQEDSAVYLCASSSDGRSYEQYFGPGTRLTVT.

The chain recombines TRBV29-1 with TRBJ2-2; D is undetermined. This CDR3 spans 15 amino acids. CDR1 and CDR2 (germline): SQVTM, ANQGSEA. V lost 7 bases and J 1 base, leaving 16 bases between the germline ends. The CDR3 protein is CSAIMPERNTGELFF. CDR3 nucleotides: TGCAGCGCCATAATGCCAGAAAGGAACACCGGGGAGCTGTTTTTT.

This clonotype was observed a few times. J is TRBJ2-2 and V is TRBV4-2; 9 nucleotides agree with TRBD2. This CDR3 has 17 amino acids. CDR1 and CDR2 from the germline V gene are LGHNA and YNFKEQ. V was clipped by 6 bases and J by 8 bases; unmatched bases: 16. This CDR3 reads CASRASSVREGRGELFF. The DNA for the CDR3 is TGTGCCAGCAGAGCCTCCTCTGTGCGGGAGGGCCGTGGGGAGCTGTTTTTT.

This rearrangement joins TRBV7-2 to TRBJ2-1; D might be TRBD2 (6 bases). The CDR3 has 13 residues. Trimming stripped 1 base from V and 6 bases from J, with 7 bases between. Germline V gives CDR1 SGHTA, CDR2 FQGNSA. This CDR3 is CASSLGRANEQFF. CDR3 DNA sequence: TGTGCCAGCAGCTTAGGGAGGGCCAATGAGCAGTTCTTC.

In this sample, this clonotype turned up many times. V is TRBV12-3 or TRBV12-4 and J is TRBJ2-7; 7 bases line up with TRBD1. The CDR3 has 14 residues. V trimming: 6 bases; J trimming: 4 bases; junction bases outside the gene matches: 9. CDR3 bases: TGTGCCAGCAGACGAGTTGGACAGGCATACGAGCAGTACTTC. Translation gives CASRRVGQAYEQYF.

V gene TRBV7-9 combines with J gene TRBJ2-5, with D uncertain. Germline V gene data show CDR1 as SEHNR and CDR2 as FQNEAQ (reference sequence). V was shortened by 0 bases and J by 1 base, with 9 bases between the two germline ends. The CDR3 loop spans 15 amino acids. CDR3 sequence reads: CASSLARALQETQYF. The CDR3 bases are TGTGCCAGCAGCTTAGCCCGGGCACTCCAAGAGACCCAGTACTTC. Complete variable domain (other parts from reference TRBV7-9 and TRBJ2-5): DTGVSQNPRHKITKRGQNVTFRCDPISEHNRLYWYRQTLGQGPEFLTYFQNEAQLEKSRLLSDRFSAERPKGSFSTLEIQRTEQGDSAMYLCASSLARALQETQYFGPGTRLLVL.

This clonotype was counted many times. One junction end disagrees with the germline gene, perhaps due to a read error. The CDR3 DNA reads as TGTGCCAGCAGCTTATCAGAGACCCAGTACTTC. It translates to CASSLSETQYF. The chain links TRBV5-1 to TRBJ2-5; D gene uncertain. This CDR3 has 11 amino acids. Per the germline V gene, CDR1 is SGHRS and CDR2 is YFSETQ.

This clonotype was picked up many times. The rearrangement uses TRBV5-1 and TRBJ1-6; 10 bases fit TRBD1. CDR1 is SGHRS and CDR2 is YFSETQ in the germline V gene. V dropped 0 bases and J dropped 8; count of bases not matched to a gene: 5. The CDR3 is made up of 16 amino acids. The CDR3 reads CASSLVNGQGDSPLHF. CDR3 nucleotides: TGCGCCAGCAGCTTGGTTAACGGACAGGGGGATTCACCCCTCCACTTT.

This clonotype was found many times. The rearrangement joins TRBV28 to TRBJ2-7; the D is unclear. V was clipped by 2 bases and J by 4 bases, with 6 bases between them. Germline assignment: CDR1 MDHEN and CDR2 SYDVKM. The CDR3 is 12 amino acids. The CDR3 coding sequence is TGTGCCAGCAGTTTAACAGCGTACGAGCAGTACTTC. It encodes CASSLTAYEQYF.

This clonotype was detected many times. The V call is TRBV6-5, the J call TRBJ1-2; D remains unclear. The CDR3 totals 16 residues. CDR1 and CDR2 (germline): MNHEY, SVGAGI. Trimming shortened V by 0 bases and J by 0 bases, and 11 bases separated the two germline ends. The CDR3 here is CASSYSKANSNYGYTF. Here the CDR3 DNA reads TGTGCCAGCAGTTACTCGAAGGCAAACTCTAACTATGGCTACACCTTC.

This clonotype was detected a few times. This sequence joins TRBV9 and TRBJ1-3; no clear D gene. The CDR3 has 15 amino acids. The germline CDR1 and CDR2 sequences are SGDLS and YYNGEE. V lost 0 bases and J 4 bases, leaving 11 bases between the germline ends. The DNA of the CDR3 is TGTGCCAGCAGCGTAGACCCGGGTGCCGGAAACACCATATATTTT. Protein: CASSVDPGAGNTIYF.